The entry that follows covers one T cell receptor (beta chain) sequence. Its antigen is not identified. There are 14 residues in the CDR3. The germline V gene has CDR1 SEHNR and CDR2 FQNEAQ (reference sequence). This sample is drawn from a study of monozygotic twins with inflammatory bowel disease. Overall study findings and caveats: Healthy co-twins showed greater TCRbeta diversity (inverse Simpson) than IBD patients. The authors note that differing immunosuppressive treatments may have added variability to patient repertoires.

TCRdb re-called the 5' RACE reads, yielding one record per CDR3 amino acid sequence without DNA. The listing contains over 110,000 distinct CDR3 sequences. The gene calls are TRBV7-9 and TRBJ1-4; TCRdb outputs TRBD1, but without DNA this stays unchecked. The receptor's source is a human donor with ulcerative colitis or Crohn's disease, or a healthy co-twin of an affected twin (not recorded which). Material for sequencing was blood. The CDR3 sequence: CASSLGGGDEKLFF.